Each of the 11 T cell receptor beta chains below was sequenced from the same sample in a study of CXCR3-negative and CXCR3-positive naive CD8 T cells. Study-level points and caveats: More hydrophobic TRB CDR3s were found in CXCR3-positive naive cells than in CXCR3-negative naive cells.

For these TCRs, the target antigens are not known. In preparing the TRB cDNA libraries, 5' RACE with UMI labels was used. Reanalyzing the 5' RACE reads, TCRdb keeps one entry per CDR3 protein, without DNA. Its table lists some 150,000 distinct CDR3 sequences. Sequencing used naive CXCR3+ CD8+ T cells from blood. Subset described: CD45RO-CCR7+CD27+CD95- naive CD8+ T cells expressing CXCR3 (TNR3+). All receptors come from a human donor in good health. Some clones in this sample may be carry-over from other donors' samples.

This chain uses TRBV15 with TRBJ2-5; no DNA is available, so the TRBD1 call from TCRdb remains unchecked. This CDR3 is 15 amino acids long. CDR1 is LNHNV and CDR2 is YYDKDF in the germline V gene (reference sequence). CDR3 amino acids: CATSPRDRGEETQYF.

V gene TRBV5-6 combines with J gene TRBJ2-7; the TCRdb D gene call, TRBD1, has no DNA to confirm it. The CDR3 has 19 residues. Germline loops: CDR1 SGHDT, CDR2 YYEEEE. The CDR3 sequence: CASRPTTGNPRIPTYEQYF.

The chain is built from TRBV28 and TRBJ2-5; TCRdb gives TRBD2 as the D gene, but with no DNA this cannot be confirmed. Germline CDR1 and CDR2: MDHEN and SYDVKM. This CDR3 region has 15 residues. CDR3 loop: CASSLLLAGAETQYF.

This sequence joins TRBV7-9 and TRBJ1-1. In germline, CDR1 is SEHNR, CDR2 FQNEAQ (reference sequence). The CDR3 is made up of 17 amino acids. Here the CDR3 reads CASSLVALGLPDTEAFF.

The chain is built from TRBV12-3 or TRBV12-4 and TRBJ2-5; checking the TCRdb D call of TRBD1 is not possible without DNA. The CDR3 is made up of 15 amino acids. The chain's CDR3 is CASSLPGALQETQYF.

The chain couples TRBV5-1 to TRBJ2-1; absent DNA, TCRdb's TRBD2 call cannot be checked. CDR1 and CDR2 (germline): SGHRS, YFSETQ. The CDR3 sequence is 14 residues long. CDR3 in amino acids: CASTPGLAINEQFF. Together with reference TRBV5-1 and TRBJ2-1, the CDR3 gives the full variable domain: KAGVTQTPRYLIKTRGQQVTLSCSPISGHRSVSWYQQTPGQGLQFLFEYFSETQRNKGNFPGRFSGRQFSNSRSEMNVSTLELGDSALYLCASTPGLAINEQFFGPGTRLTVL.

The rearrangement links TRBV19 to TRBJ2-7; TCRdb's assignment of TRBD1 cannot be checked, as there is no DNA. The germline gives CDR1 LNHDA, CDR2 SQIVND (reference sequence). The CDR3 extends over 14 amino acids. The CDR3: CASSTGGVGYEQYF.

The V gene is TRBV28, the J gene TRBJ1-1; TCRdb's D call of TRBD1 is untestable without DNA. The germline CDR1 and CDR2 sequences are MDHEN and SYDVKM. The CDR3 runs 15 residues. This CDR3 is CASSLLGTGGTEAFF. Full variable domain (outside the CDR3, taken from reference TRBV28 and TRBJ1-1): DVKVTQSSRYLVKRTGEKVFLECVQDMDHENMFWYRQDPGLGLRLIYFSYDVKMKEKGDIPEGYSVSREKKERFSLILESASTNQTSMYLCASSLLGTGGTEAFFGQGTRLTVV.

The chain is built from TRBV29-1 and TRBJ2-3; TCRdb indicates TRBD2, and absent DNA this call remains unverified. CDR3 size: 13 residues. Germline assignment: CDR1 SQVTM and CDR2 ANQGSEA. CDR3 sequence: CSVTSGATDTQYF.

J is TRBJ2-1 and V is TRBV6-6; TCRdb indicates TRBD2, and absent DNA this call remains unverified. The CDR3 is 14 residues long. Germline V gene lookup returns CDR1 MNHNY and CDR2 SVGAGI (reference sequence). The CDR3 sequence is CASTGPGGLNEQFF.

The CDR3 here is CSVEDVRGTYNEQFF. The rearrangement links TRBV29-1 to TRBJ2-1. The CDR3 contains 15 residues. CDR1 and CDR2 from the germline V gene are SQVTM and ANQGSEA.